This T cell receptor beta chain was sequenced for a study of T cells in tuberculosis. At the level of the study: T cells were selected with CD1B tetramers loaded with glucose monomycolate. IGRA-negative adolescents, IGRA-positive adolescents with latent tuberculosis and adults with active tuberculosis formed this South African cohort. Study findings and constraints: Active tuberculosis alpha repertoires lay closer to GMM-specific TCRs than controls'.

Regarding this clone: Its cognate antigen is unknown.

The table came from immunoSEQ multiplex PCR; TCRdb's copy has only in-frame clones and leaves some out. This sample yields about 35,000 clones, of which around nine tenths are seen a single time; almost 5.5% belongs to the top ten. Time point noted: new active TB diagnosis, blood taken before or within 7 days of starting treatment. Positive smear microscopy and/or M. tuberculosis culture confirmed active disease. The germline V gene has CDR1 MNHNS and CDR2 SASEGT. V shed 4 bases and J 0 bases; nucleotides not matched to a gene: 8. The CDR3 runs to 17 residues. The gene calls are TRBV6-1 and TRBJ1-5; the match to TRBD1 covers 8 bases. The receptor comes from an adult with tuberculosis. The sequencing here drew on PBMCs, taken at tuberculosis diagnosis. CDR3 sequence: CASSAVTGGLSNQPQHF. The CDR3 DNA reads TGTGCCAGCAGTGCGGTAACAGGGGGACTTAGCAATCAGCCCCAGCATTTT.